A single count supports the clone carrying this TCR beta chain. Its antigen is still unknown. Time point of the sample: week 47, end of study. Doses consisted of 300 ug of mutant IDH1 20-mer peptide each, paired with topical imiquimod. Assay: immunoSEQ multiplex PCR; the TCRdb copy retains only in-frame clones and omits some. This sample has tens of thousands of clones, with 80% to 90% found just once. This sample was included in a study of a mutant IDH1 vaccine in newly diagnosed glioma. The receptor was derived from a man aged 35 to 55 with glioma. This material consisted of PBMCs, taken from a glioma patient whose treatment included an IDH1 peptide vaccine.

The CDR3, as DNA: TGTGCCAGCAGCACTCGACAAGCACGAAATTCACCCCTCCACTTT. Translated, it gives CASSTRQARNSPLHF. This rearrangement joins TRBV5-6 to TRBJ1-6; D is unresolved. Per the germline V gene, CDR1 is SGHDT and CDR2 is YYEEEE. V dropped 4 bases and J dropped 7 bases, with 15 bases sitting between them. The CDR3 extends over 15 amino acids.